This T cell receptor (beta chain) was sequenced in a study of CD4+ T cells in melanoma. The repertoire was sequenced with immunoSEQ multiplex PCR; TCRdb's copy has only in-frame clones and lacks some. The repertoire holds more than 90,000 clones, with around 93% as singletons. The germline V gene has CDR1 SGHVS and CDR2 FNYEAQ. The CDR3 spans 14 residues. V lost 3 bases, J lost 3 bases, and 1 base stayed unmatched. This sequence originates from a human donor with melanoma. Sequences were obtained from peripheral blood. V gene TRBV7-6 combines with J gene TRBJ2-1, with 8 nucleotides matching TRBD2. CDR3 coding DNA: TGTGCCAGCAGCTTTAGCGGGAACTACAATGAGCAGTTCTTC. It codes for CASSFSGNYNEQFF.